These 25 T cell receptor beta chains share one sample of origin, sequenced in a study of control samples from healthy donors and cancer patients. TCRdb keeps only in-frame clones here, not all; method: immunoSEQ multiplex PCR. This table holds some 76,000 clones, approximately 88% found once. Material: PBMCs. The source is a woman between 50 and 59 years old with colorectal cancer.

The chain uses TRBV28 and TRBJ2-7; 12 nucleotides line up with TRBD1. Germline V CDR1 and CDR2: MDHEN, SYDVKM. The CDR3 loop spans 16 amino acids. With 3 bases clipped from V and 6 bases from J, the junction kept 9 bases outside the gene matches. This chain's CDR3 is CASSLGQGAGGIEQYV. As DNA, the CDR3 is TGTGCCAGCAGTTTGGGACAGGGGGCTGGAGGGATCGAGCAGTACGTC.

DNA of the CDR3: TGTGCCAGCTCACCATTACAGGACTCCTACGAGCAGTACGTC. This encodes CASSPLQDSYEQYV. This chain links TRBV18 with TRBJ2-7; weak D call: TRBD1 (5 bases). In germline, CDR1 is KGHSH, CDR2 LQKENI. Trimming took off 2 bases at V and 0 bases at J, with 8 bases between the two ends. The CDR3 is 14 amino acids.

The chain employs TRBV18 and TRBJ2-2; D is unresolved. Trimming removed 2 bases at V and 0 bases at J, with 7 bases between. Germline V gene data show CDR1 as KGHSH and CDR2 as LQKENI. The CDR3 is 15 amino acids. Written as DNA, the CDR3 is TGTGCCAGCTCACCAGGCACGGCGAACACCGGGGAGCTGTTTTTT. This codes for CASSPGTANTGELFF. Variable domain in full (rest from reference TRBV18 and TRBJ2-2): NAGVMQNPRHLVRRRGQEARLRCSPMKGHSHVYWYRQLPEEGLKFMVYLQKENIIDESGMPKERFSAEFPKEGPSILRIQQVVRGDSAAYFCASSPGTANTGELFFGEGSRLTVL.

Turning to this clone: The sample contains more than one DNA sequence encoding this CDR3. The V call is TRBV19, the J call TRBJ2-1; 12 bases map to TRBD2. The V gene end was trimmed by 7 bases and the J gene end by 10 bases; junction bases not matched to a gene: 17. Germline CDR1 and CDR2: LNHDA and SQIVND (reference sequence). The CDR3 runs 17 residues. This chain's CDR3 is CASTVPGSSGGAREQFF. In DNA form, the CDR3 reads TGTGCCAGTACCGTCCCCGGGTCTAGCGGGGGGGCAAGGGAGCAGTTCTTC.

V gene TRBV7-6 combines with J gene TRBJ2-3; unclear D gene. V lost 4 bases, J lost 1 base, and 6 bases lay in between. Germline CDR1 SGHVS, CDR2 FNYEAQ. The CDR3 has 13 residues. The CDR3 reads CASSSSGTDTQYF. The DNA for the CDR3 is TGTGCCAGCAGCTCCTCAGGCACAGATACGCAGTATTTT.

The CDR3 loop is CASSSPGPNNEQFF. CDR3 sequence (DNA): TGTGCCAGCAGTTCCCCGGGACCGAACAATGAGCAGTTCTTC. This rearrangement joins TRBV6-2 or TRBV6-3 to TRBJ2-1, with D perhaps matching TRBD1 or TRBD2 (5 bases each). This CDR3 spans 14 amino acids. CDR1 is MNHEY and CDR2 is SVGEGT in the germline V gene. V lost 4 bases and J lost 5, with 12 bases in between.

The chain joins TRBV7-2 to TRBJ1-1, with 10 bases that match TRBD1. The CDR3 has 16 amino acids. V lost 0 bases, J lost 6 bases, and 7 bases stayed unmatched. Germline CDR1 and CDR2: SGHTA and FQGNSA. DNA for the CDR3: TGTGCCAGCAGCTTAGCTCCAACCGGGACAGGGGCTGAAGCTTTCTTT. Amino acid sequence: CASSLAPTGTGAEAFF.

This clone was observed a single time. The rearrangement links TRBV3-1 (or the pseudogene TRBV3-2) to TRBJ1-3; 8 positions match TRBD1. The CDR3 is made up of 17 amino acids. V was pared by 1 base and J by 1 base, with 6 bases of the junction left unmatched. CDR1 LGHDT and CDR2 YNNKEL come from the germline V gene (reference sequence). The CDR3 protein is CASSQGTGWVSGNTIYF. Here the CDR3 DNA reads TGTGCCAGCAGCCAAGGGACAGGGTGGGTGTCTGGAAACACCATATATTTT.

Turning to this clone: The sample holds other DNA sequences that translate to the same CDR3. V is TRBV5-1 and J is TRBJ2-2, with unresolved D. Trimming removed 0 bases from V and 0 bases from J, with 6 bases in between. The CDR3 extends over 15 amino acids. Germline V gene sequence: CDR1 SGHRS, CDR2 YFSETQ. This chain's CDR3 is CASSLGGTNTGELFF. DNA of the CDR3: TGCGCCAGCAGCTTGGGCGGAACGAACACCGGGGAGCTGTTTTTT.

In this sample, this clone turned up a few times. V is TRBV6-1 and J is TRBJ2-5; D perhaps matches TRBD1 (6 bases). V lost 1 base to trimming and J lost 5 bases, with 11 bases between them. CDR1 is MNHNS and CDR2 is SASEGT in the germline V gene. The length of the CDR3 is 14 residues. The CDR3 here is CASSEVGAIETQYF. For the CDR3, the DNA is TGTGCCAGCAGTGAAGTGGGGGCCATCGAGACCCAGTACTTC.

The chain employs TRBV5-5 and TRBJ1-2, with D unresolved. The V end lost 5 bases, the J end lost 2 bases, and 4 bases lay between the germline ends. CDR3 length: 11 residues. Germline values: CDR1 SGHKS, CDR2 YYEKEE (reference sequence). The CDR3 sequence: CASSTNYGYTF. CDR3 coding DNA: TGTGCCAGCAGTACCAACTATGGCTACACCTTC. The variable domain in full, with the rest retrieved from reference TRBV5-5 and TRBJ1-2, is DAGVTQSPTHLIKTRGQQVTLRCSPISGHKSVSWYQQVLGQGPQFIFQYYEKEERGRGNFPDRFSARQFPNYSSELNVNALLLGDSALYLCASSTNYGYTFGSGTRLTVV.

The chain joins TRBV4-1 to TRBJ2-5, with D perhaps TRBD2 (6 bases). The ends were cut back, 3 bases at V and 1 base at J, with 12 bases in the middle. Germline V gene sequence: CDR1 MGHRA, CDR2 YSYEKL. This CDR3 has 15 residues. CDR3 DNA sequence: TGCGCCAGCAGCCAGGCGGGACTGGGCCAAGAGACCCAGTACTTC. It yields the protein CASSQAGLGQETQYF.

The V call is TRBV7-2, the J call TRBJ1-2; D is uncertain. Germline lookup yields CDR1 SGHTA and CDR2 FQGNSA. V dropped 1 base and J dropped 4 bases, with 16 bases sitting between them. The CDR3 is 16 residues long. The DNA for the CDR3 is TGTGCCAGCAGCTTAGATGGATCCGGGATTGGCTATGGCTACACCTTC. Its protein product is CASSLDGSGIGYGYTF.

The V and J genes are TRBV7-2 and TRBJ2-2; either TRBD1 or TRBD2 may supply D (5 bases each). Trimming removed 4 bases from V and 4 bases from J, with 13 bases in between. Per germline, CDR1 SGHTA and CDR2 FQGNSA. The CDR3 covers 15 residues. The CDR3 loop is CASSWGSSITGELFF. The DNA for the CDR3 is TGTGCCAGCAGCTGGGGGAGTAGTATCACCGGGGAGCTGTTTTTT. The variable domain in full, completed from reference TRBV7-2 and TRBJ2-2, reads GAGVSQSPSNKVTEKGKDVELRCDPISGHTALYWYRQSLGQGLEFLIYFQGNSAPDKSGLPSDRFSAERTGGSVSTLTIQRTQQEDSAVYLCASSWGSSITGELFFGEGSRLTVL.

J is TRBJ1-1 and V is TRBV21-1. TRBV21-1 is recorded as a pseudogene. This CDR3 region has 11 residues. The CDR3 DNA reads TGTGCCAGCAGGGTGAACACTGAAGCTTTCTTT. Residues: CASRVNTEAFF.

V gene TRBV6-4 combines with J gene TRBJ2-5, with 15 bases that match TRBD2. This CDR3 contains 19 residues. In germline, CDR1 is MRHNA, CDR2 SNTAGT. Trimming removed 2 bases from V and 7 bases from J; junction bases left unmatched: 14. The CDR3 loop is CASSDIGTSGGSHRGTQYF. As DNA, the CDR3 is TGTGCCAGCAGTGACATCGGGACTAGCGGGGGGTCCCACCGGGGGACCCAGTACTTC.

The V and J genes are TRBV9 and TRBJ2-1; D not resolved. The length of the CDR3 is 15 residues. Trimming pared 3 bases from V and 0 bases from J, leaving 10 bases between. Per germline, CDR1 SGDLS and CDR2 YYNGEE. The DNA of the CDR3 is TGTGCCAGCAGCGCAAGACCGAGCTCCTACAATGAGCAGTTCTTC. It specifies CASSARPSSYNEQFF.

The chain is built from TRBV3-1 (or the pseudogene TRBV3-2) and TRBJ1-1, with D maybe TRBD1 (6 bases). V lost 3 bases to trimming and J lost 1 base, with 6 bases between them. The V gene's germline CDR1 is LGHDT and CDR2 YNNKEL (reference sequence). CDR3 length: 13 residues. CDR3 nucleotides: TGTGCCAGCAGCCAGGGGGCGAACACTGAAGCTTTCTTT. This gives the protein CASSQGANTEAFF.

The CDR3 nucleotides are TGTGCCAGCAGTTCCCGACCGGGACGGCAGACCTACGAGCAGTACGTC. It specifies CASSSRPGRQTYEQYV. This chain connects TRBV28 to TRBJ2-7; D assignment may be TRBD1 or TRBD2 (5 bases each). V was clipped by 4 bases and J by 2 bases, with 18 bases between them. The CDR3 has 16 amino acids. Germline lookup yields CDR1 MDHEN and CDR2 SYDVKM.

This chain joins TRBV4-1 and TRBJ2-3; D is ambiguous. The CDR3 spans 16 residues. CDR1 is MGHRA, CDR2 YSYEKL, per germline. Trimming cost V 4 bases and J 2 bases, with 16 bases left between them. CDR3 in DNA: TGCGCCAGCAGCCCCCGCGTAGCTGTTGCCACAGATACGCAGTATTTT. It translates to CASSPRVAVATDTQYF.

This clone has a handful of counts. J is TRBJ1-2 and V is TRBV6-2 or TRBV6-3; no clear D gene. Per the germline V gene, CDR1 is MNHEY and CDR2 is SVGEGT. The V end was cut by 4 bases, the J end by 4 bases, with 13 bases between. This CDR3 is 14 amino acids long. CDR3 residues: CASSLSSGFYGYTF. The CDR3 DNA reads TGTGCCAGCAGTTTGAGTTCGGGCTTCTATGGCTACACCTTC.

V usage is TRBV4-1 and J usage is TRBJ1-4; tentatively, D is TRBD1 (6 bases). Germline assignment: CDR1 MGHRA and CDR2 YSYEKL. V lost 0 bases and J 9 bases, leaving 23 bases between the germline ends. The CDR3 is 18 amino acids. The CDR3 nucleotides read TGCGCCAGCAGCCAAGATAACTCTCCGGGGGGCGAAAGGAAAAAACTGTTTTTT. It translates to CASSQDNSPGGERKKLFF.

This clone was detected only a few times. The V call is TRBV4-1, the J call TRBJ1-5; 8 nucleotides align to TRBD1. The germline V gene encodes CDR1 MGHRA and CDR2 YSYEKL. CDR3 length: 17 amino acids. With 5 bases clipped from V and 0 bases from J, the junction kept 9 bases outside the gene matches. In DNA, the CDR3 is TGCGCCAGCAGCTTAGGACAGGGCCTCTATAGCAATCAGCCCCAGCATTTT. Translating it yields CASSLGQGLYSNQPQHF.

The V and J genes are TRBV6-5 and TRBJ1-3; no firm D call. The CDR3 is made up of 14 amino acids. Trimming removed 6 bases from V and 1 base from J, with 10 bases in between. The V gene's germline CDR1 is MNHEY and CDR2 SVGAGI. CDR3: CASRASGSGNTIYF. CDR3 DNA sequence: TGTGCCAGCAGGGCCTCGGGGTCTGGAAACACCATATATTTT.

This clone was counted between two and nine times. This chain connects TRBV5-6 to TRBJ1-2, with 8 bases fitting TRBD1. Germline CDR1 reads SGHDT; CDR2 reads YYEEEE. The ends lost 4 bases at V and 6 bases at J; junction bases unmatched: 8. There are 14 residues in the CDR3. Here the CDR3 DNA reads TGTGCCAGCAGCCTGTGGACAGGGAGAGATGGCTACACCTTC. Protein product: CASSLWTGRDGYTF.